The next 4 T cell receptor beta chains were all read from a single sample in a study of T cell clonotyping in hematopoietic cell transplantation. This table comes from immunoSEQ multiplex PCR, and its TCRdb copy is limited to in-frame clones, with some not included. In the table there are around 13,000 clones, around 83% of which are singletons. The input for sequencing was PBMCs, taken 100 days after allogeneic stem cell transplant. All receptors come from a female patient aged 40-50 years who had an allogeneic stem cell transplant from a related donor, so T cells may come from the graft donor. Some clones in this sample may be carry-over from other donors' samples.

The V gene is TRBV6-5, the J gene TRBJ2-3; the match to TRBD2 covers 8 bases. The CDR3 is 16 amino acids. V trimming: 3 bases; J trimming: 5 bases; junction bases outside the gene matches: 10. Per germline, CDR1 MNHEY and CDR2 SVGAGI. The CDR3 region has the DNA TGTGCCAGCAGTTATCTTAGCGGGATGGGGGGAGATACGCAGTATTTT. This translates into CASSYLSGMGGDTQYF.

Here the CDR3 reads CASSEIGDTSYEQYF. As DNA, the CDR3 is TGTGCCAGCAGTGAAATCGGCGATACCTCCTACGAGCAGTACTTC. This chain uses TRBV2 with TRBJ2-7; D ambiguous. The germline V and J ends were trimmed by 2 bases and 0 bases, with 11 bases remaining between them. Germline V lookup: CDR1 SNHLY, CDR2 FYNNEI. This CDR3 has 15 amino acids.

This chain uses TRBV11-2 with TRBJ2-2; D may be TRBD2 (6 bases). The V end was cut by 6 bases, the J end by 3 bases, with 14 bases between. Per germline, CDR1 SGHAT and CDR2 FQNNGV. This CDR3 is 15 amino acids long. The CDR3 DNA is TGTGCCAGCAGACTAAGGTGGGAGGACACCGGGGAGCTGTTTTTT. Encoded protein: CASRLRWEDTGELFF.

J is TRBJ2-5 and V is TRBV28, with a possible D match to TRBD2 (5 bases). The V gene lost 6 bases and the J gene lost 2 bases, with 13 bases spanning the gap. Per germline, CDR1 MDHEN and CDR2 SYDVKM. The CDR3 covers 14 residues. CDR3 DNA: TGTGCCAGCAGGGGCCCCGGACTGCAAGAGACCCAGTACTTC. It encodes CASRGPGLQETQYF.